The 23 T cell receptor beta chains reported below all come from one sample, sequenced in a study of STAT5B mutations in CD4+ large granular lymphocyte leukemia. Repertoires were generated with immunoSEQ multiplex PCR, while TCRdb's copy carries only in-frame clones and drops some. The sample consists of about 30,000 clones, more than 60% of them appearing once. Sequenced: CD4+ T cells from blood buffy coats. All receptors come from a human donor in good health.

The CDR3: CASRRTGPDTQYF. In DNA form, the CDR3 reads TGTGCCAGCCGTCGGACAGGGCCGGATACGCAGTATTTT. The V gene is TRBV2, the J gene TRBJ2-3; 8 positions match TRBD1. The CDR3 is 13 amino acids. The V gene end was trimmed by 8 bases and the J gene end by 6 bases; junction bases not matched to a gene: 7. The germline V gene encodes CDR1 SNHLY and CDR2 FYNNEI. The complete variable domain, with remaining parts taken from reference TRBV2 and TRBJ2-3, reads EPEVTQTPSHQVTQMGQEVILRCVPISNHLYFYWYRQILGQKVEFLVSFYNNEISEKSEIFDDQFSVERPDGSNFTLKIRSTKLEDSAMYFCASRRTGPDTQYFGPGTRLTVL.

V gene TRBV19 combines with J gene TRBJ1-2; 7 nucleotides line up with TRBD1. With 6 bases clipped from V and 8 bases from J, the junction kept 9 bases outside the gene matches. This CDR3 region has 13 residues. The germline gives CDR1 LNHDA, CDR2 SQIVND (reference sequence). The CDR3 spells CASSDTGARGYTF. The CDR3 nucleotides are TGTGCCAGTAGCGATACAGGGGCCCGGGGCTACACCTTC.

On this clone: One end of the junction does not line up with germline, which may come from a read error. The chain has TRBV6-1 and TRBJ2-7; 7 bases are shared with TRBD2. The germline CDR1 and CDR2 sequences are MNHNS and SASEGT. The CDR3 length is 16 residues. The DNA for the CDR3 is TGTGCCAGCAGCGAAGGGCGGGGGAGGGTATATTGGGAGCAGTACTTC. This encodes CASSEGRGRVYWEQYF.

The genes are TRBV6-5 and TRBJ1-3, with a possible D match to TRBD1 (6 bases). Germline CDR1 reads MNHEY; CDR2 reads SVGAGI. The CDR3 has 15 amino acids. Trimming stripped 2 bases from V and 1 base from J, with 9 bases between. Written as DNA, the CDR3 is TGTGCCAGCAGTTACGTCAGGGGATCTGGAAACACCATATATTTT. Translation gives CASSYVRGSGNTIYF.

The chain combines TRBV19 with TRBJ1-4; D call uncertain. CDR1 and CDR2 from the germline V gene are LNHDA and SQIVND (reference sequence). The CDR3 extends over 16 amino acids. Between the trimmed V and J ends, which lost 5 bases and 5 bases, there was a span of 18 bases. This CDR3 reads CASSASRGSGNEKLFF. The DNA of the CDR3 is TGTGCCAGTAGTGCCTCTCGCGGTTCGGGAAATGAAAAACTGTTTTTT.

V usage is TRBV19 and J usage is TRBJ1-2; 7 nucleotides agree with TRBD1. The V gene's germline CDR1 is LNHDA and CDR2 SQIVND (reference sequence). The CDR3 totals 16 residues. With V trimmed by 6 bases and J by 3 bases, 13 bases remained unmatched. The CDR3 bases are TGTGCCAGTAGCCATTCAGGGACAGTGATGGACTATGGCTACACCTTC. This translates into CASSHSGTVMDYGYTF. Full variable domain (rest looked up from reference TRBV19 and TRBJ1-2): DGGITQSPKYLFRKEGQNVTLSCEQNLNHDAMYWYRQDPGQGLRLIYYSQIVNDFQKGDIAEGYSVSREKKESFPLTVTSAQKNPTAFYLCASSHSGTVMDYGYTFGSGTRLTVV.

This clone occurred a few times. The chain is built from TRBV19 and TRBJ1-5; possibly TRBD1 for D (6 bases). The germline V and J ends were trimmed by 1 base and 7 bases, with 14 bases remaining between them. This CDR3 is built from 15 residues. CDR1 and CDR2 (germline): LNHDA, SQIVND (reference sequence). The CDR3 DNA reads as TGTGCCAGTAGTATAGCTGCGCAGGGGAAACAGCCCCAGCATTTT. It codes for CASSIAAQGKQPQHF.

The CDR3 reads CASSSWGGSPLHF. CDR3 nucleotide sequence: TGTGCCAGCAGCTCCTGGGGGGGGTCACCCCTCCACTTT. The chain has TRBV5-6 and TRBJ1-6, with D possibly being TRBD1 (5 bases). This CDR3 spans 13 amino acids. V was shortened by 3 bases and J by 10 bases, with 11 bases between the two germline ends. CDR1 and CDR2 (germline): SGHDT, YYEEEE. Combining the CDR3 with reference TRBV5-6 and TRBJ1-6 gives the whole variable domain DAGVTQSPTHLIKTRGQQVTLRCSPKSGHDTVSWYQQALGQGPQFIFQYYEEEERQRGNFPDRFSGHQFPNYSSELNVNALLLGDSALYLCASSSWGGSPLHFGNGTRLTVT.

V gene TRBV11-2 combines with J gene TRBJ2-7, with 7 bases fitting TRBD2. The V segment lost 4 bases and the J segment 6 bases; nucleotides outside the gene matches: 9. Germline assignment: CDR1 SGHAT and CDR2 FQNNGV. The CDR3 has 14 residues. The CDR3 bases are TGTGCCAGCAGCTGGGGACTAACGGTGGGCGAGCAGTACGTC. It is translated as CASSWGLTVGEQYV.

The chain recombines TRBV7-8 with TRBJ2-5; 12 positions match TRBD2. V gave up 10 bases and J gave up 5 bases; unmatched junction bases: 5. The CDR3 contains 13 residues. Germline CDR1 and CDR2: SGHVS and FQNEAQ. CDR3 protein: CATSGGGYETQYF. The CDR3 region has the DNA TGTGCCACTAGCGGGGGGGGCTACGAGACCCAGTACTTC.

The V gene is TRBV9, the J gene TRBJ2-3, with a possible D match to TRBD2 (6 bases). Trimming took off 4 bases at V and 0 bases at J, with 18 bases between the two ends. This CDR3 is built from 17 residues. CDR1 is SGDLS and CDR2 is YYNGEE in the germline V gene. CDR3 amino acids: CASSLSTGLSSTDTQYF. The CDR3 nucleotides are TGTGCCAGCAGCCTCTCGACGGGACTTTCTAGCACAGATACGCAGTATTTT.

V is TRBV6-5 and J is TRBJ2-5; 9 nucleotides line up with TRBD1. J gave up 0 bases and V 5 bases, and 4 bases lay outside the gene matches. The CDR3 runs to 15 residues. Germline CDR1 reads MNHEY; CDR2 reads SVGAGI. The CDR3 DNA reads as TGTGCCAGCAGTCCTGGGACAGGGTACCAAGAGACCCAGTACTTC. This sequence encodes CASSPGTGYQETQYF.

In this sample, this clone turned up once. J is TRBJ2-5 and V is TRBV6-1, with unresolved D. The CDR3 loop spans 15 amino acids. Germline assignment: CDR1 MNHNS and CDR2 SASEGT. V lost 5 bases to trimming and J lost 1 base, with 14 bases between them. CDR3 in amino acids: CASSPLGTGQETQYF. The CDR3 region has the DNA TGTGCCAGCAGTCCCCTGGGTACTGGCCAAGAGACCCAGTACTTC.

The genes are TRBV2 and TRBJ2-1; no firm D call. There are 14 residues in the CDR3. Trimming cost V 1 base and J 0 bases, with 4 bases left between them. Germline values: CDR1 SNHLY, CDR2 FYNNEI. CDR3 region: CASSEGVSYNEQFF. The CDR3 DNA sequence: TGTGCCAGCAGTGAAGGGGTCTCCTACAATGAGCAGTTCTTC.

V is TRBV19 and J is TRBJ1-6; D gene unclear. V lost 7 bases and J 0 bases, leaving 13 bases between the germline ends. The CDR3 runs to 16 residues. Germline CDR1 is LNHDA and CDR2 is SQIVND (reference sequence). CDR3 in amino acids: CASTSELSSYNSPLHF. The CDR3 DNA is TGTGCCAGTACGAGCGAACTTAGCTCCTATAATTCACCCCTCCACTTT.

The gene calls are TRBV14 and TRBJ1-1, with a possible D match to TRBD1 (5 bases). CDR1 and CDR2 from the germline V gene are SGHDN and FVKESK. This CDR3 has 15 amino acids. Trimming removed 2 bases from V and 4 bases from J, with 14 bases in between. CDR3 in amino acids: CASSQPHGGGTEAFF. CDR3 coding DNA: TGTGCCAGCAGCCAACCGCACGGGGGTGGCACTGAAGCTTTCTTT.

The V gene is TRBV6-5, the J gene TRBJ1-5; 9 bases match TRBD1. There are 14 residues in the CDR3. Trimming took 8 bases from V and 3 from J; bases not matched to a gene: 5. In germline, CDR1 is MNHEY, CDR2 SVGAGI. CDR3 residues: CASRRDRDNQPQHF. CDR3 bases: TGTGCCAGCCGGCGGGACAGGGACAATCAGCCCCAGCATTTT.

The CDR3 region is CASSLRGRPNTEAFF. The CDR3 coding sequence is TGTGCCAGCAGCTTAAGGGGCAGGCCCAACACTGAAGCTTTCTTT. The rearrangement uses TRBV7-2 and TRBJ1-1; D perhaps matches TRBD1 (5 bases). This CDR3 spans 15 amino acids. The V end lost 2 bases, the J end lost 2 bases, and 12 bases lay between the germline ends. Germline V gene data show CDR1 as SGHTA and CDR2 as FQGNSA. Variable domain in full (rest from reference TRBV7-2 and TRBJ1-1): GAGVSQSPSNKVTEKGKDVELRCDPISGHTALYWYRQSLGQGLEFLIYFQGNSAPDKSGLPSDRFSAERTGGSVSTLTIQRTQQEDSAVYLCASSLRGRPNTEAFFGQGTRLTVV.

The chain employs TRBV6-1 and TRBJ1-2, with TRBD1 matching 9 bases. Germline V lookup: CDR1 MNHNS, CDR2 SASEGT. The trim removed 7 bases at V and 4 bases at J, leaving 7 bases unmatched. The CDR3 runs to 14 residues. The CDR3 here is CASKTDRGSYGYTF. In DNA form, the CDR3 reads TGTGCCAGCAAGACGGACAGGGGATCCTATGGCTACACCTTC.

Remarks on this clone: One junction end disagrees with the germline gene, perhaps due to a read error. This rearrangement joins TRBV4-3 to TRBJ2-7, with D perhaps matching TRBD1 (6 bases). Germline CDR1 reads LGHNA; CDR2 reads YSLEER. This CDR3 comprises 14 residues. The CDR3 nucleotides read TGCGCCAGCAGCCAAGAACAGGGCTCCGACGAGCAGTACTTC. This encodes CASSQEQGSDEQYF.

The rearrangement joins TRBV28 to TRBJ1-5, with 8 bases identical to TRBD1. This CDR3 has 15 amino acids. Germline V gene data show CDR1 as MDHEN and CDR2 as SYDVKM. The V segment lost 7 bases and the J segment 4 bases; nucleotides outside the gene matches: 9. CDR3 DNA: TGTGCCAGCAACCCTCAGGGGGCGGGGAATCAGCCCCAGCATTTT. Its protein is CASNPQGAGNQPQHF.

The V call is TRBV5-6, the J call TRBJ1-1; D may be TRBD1 (6 bases). CDR1 SGHDT and CDR2 YYEEEE come from the germline V gene. Trimming shortened V by 0 bases and J by 4 bases, and 7 bases separated the two germline ends. This CDR3 comprises 13 residues. CDR3 sequence: CASSLGGPTEAFF. The CDR3 DNA reads TGTGCCAGCAGCTTGGGGGGGCCCACTGAAGCTTTCTTT.

CDR3: CASSLSRGAGYTF. DNA of the CDR3: TGTGCCAGCAGCCTGTCACGGGGGGCGGGCTACACCTTC. The chain uses TRBV11-2 and TRBJ1-2, with D perhaps matching TRBD1 (6 bases). V shed 5 bases and J shed 8 bases, with 15 bases lying between them. This CDR3 is built from 13 residues. Germline V CDR1 and CDR2: SGHAT, FQNNGV.